The 13 T cell receptor beta chains given below trace back to one sample, sequenced in a study of technical replicates of blood from four donors. Profiled with immunoSEQ multiplex PCR; TCRdb holds only in-frame clones, not every one. Altogether 80,000 to 95,000 clones are present, 94% being singletons, with the ten largest covering around 0.25%. Material: T cells isolated from PBMCs. The source of these receptors is a human donor in good health.

This clone was detected only once. V usage is TRBV15 and J usage is TRBJ2-1; D perhaps matches TRBD2 (5 bases). Trimming removed 0 bases from V and 4 bases from J, with 13 bases in between. This CDR3 comprises 16 residues. Germline values: CDR1 LNHNV, CDR2 YYDKDF (reference sequence). CDR3 sequence: CATSRDAPRVYNEQFF. DNA for the CDR3: TGTGCCACCAGCAGAGATGCCCCGAGGGTTTACAATGAGCAGTTCTTC.

This clone was recorded only once. J is TRBJ2-2 and V is TRBV9, with 12 bases fitting TRBD2. The V and J ends lost 4 bases and 7 bases, in that order; junction bases with no gene match: 11. This CDR3 is built from 17 residues. The V gene's germline CDR1 is SGDLS and CDR2 YYNGEE. Here the CDR3 DNA reads TGTGCCAGCAGCCCGCTTTGGACTAGCGGGACGGTCGGGGAGCTGTTTTTT. It translates to CASSPLWTSGTVGELFF.

The V gene is TRBV7-2, the J gene TRBJ1-1; the D is unclear. The CDR3 totals 15 residues. Germline-derived CDR1 and CDR2 are SGHTA and FQGNSA. Trimming pared 0 bases from V and 1 base from J, leaving 9 bases between. DNA of the CDR3: TGTGCCAGCAGCTTAGCGCGGTCGGAGAACACTGAAGCTTTCTTT. Encoded protein: CASSLARSENTEAFF.

The V gene is TRBV7-9, the J gene TRBJ2-1; 12 bases match TRBD2. In germline, CDR1 is SEHNR, CDR2 FQNEAQ (reference sequence). With 5 bases clipped from V and 5 bases from J, the junction kept 4 bases outside the gene matches. The CDR3 has 15 residues. CDR3 nucleotide sequence: TGTGCCAGCAGCATCCCTAGCGGGAGGGACAATGAGCAGTTCTTC. Translated, it gives CASSIPSGRDNEQFF. The entire variable domain, with the rest obtained from reference TRBV7-9 and TRBJ2-1, is as follows: DTGVSQNPRHKITKRGQNVTFRCDPISEHNRLYWYRQTLGQGPEFLTYFQNEAQLEKSRLLSDRFSAERPKGSFSTLEIQRTEQGDSAMYLCASSIPSGRDNEQFFGPGTRLTVL.

This chain connects TRBV10-3 to TRBJ2-1; D uncertain. This CDR3 contains 13 residues. Germline CDR1 is ENHRY and CDR2 is SYGVKD. With 3 bases removed from V and 6 bases from J, the gap between germline ends came to 9 bases. In nucleotides, the CDR3 is TGTGCCATCAGTGAAAGCCCTAGCAATGAGCAGTTCTTC. It yields the protein CAISESPSNEQFF.

V and J are TRBV25-1 and TRBJ2-3, with 9 bases lining up with TRBD2. V was pared by 8 bases and J by 6 bases, with 9 bases of the junction left unmatched. The CDR3 length is 14 residues. The germline CDR1 and CDR2 sequences are MGHDK and SYGVNS. In DNA form, the CDR3 reads TGTGCCAGCGTCAAGCGGGGGGCGGATGATACGCAGTATTTT. Translating it yields CASVKRGADDTQYF.

The chain uses TRBV4-1 and TRBJ1-5, with TRBD1 matching 7 bases. Per germline, CDR1 MGHRA and CDR2 YSYEKL. CDR3 length equals 21 residues. V lost 4 bases and J lost 2; bases outside the gene matches: 23. CDR3 bases: TGCGCCAGCAGCCGAAGCCCCCTCCGGGACAGAATTTATGACGGCAATCAGCCCCAGCATTTT. Protein product: CASSRSPLRDRIYDGNQPQHF.

CDR3 DNA sequence: TGTGCCTGGAGTTGGAGTAATGAGCAGTTCTTC. Protein product: CAWSWSNEQFF. This chain connects TRBV30 to TRBJ2-1; D is unresolved. V was trimmed by 2 bases and J by 7 bases, leaving 6 bases between them. The germline V gene encodes CDR1 GTSNPN and CDR2 SVGIG (reference sequence). This CDR3 is built from 11 residues.

This chain connects TRBV7-9 to TRBJ1-6; a possible D gene is TRBD1 (6 bases). This CDR3 has 17 residues. Germline loops: CDR1 SEHNR, CDR2 FQNEAQ (reference sequence). V was cut by 8 bases and J by 8 bases, with 25 bases left in between. CDR3 sequence reads: CASGKRIPTGRHSPLHF. In nucleotides, the CDR3 is TGTGCCAGCGGTAAGCGTATACCGACAGGCCGACATTCACCCCTCCACTTT.

This rearrangement joins TRBV7-6 to TRBJ2-1, with 7 bases that match TRBD1. After removal of 2 bases from V and 0 bases from J, the junction contained 4 bases not matched to a gene. The CDR3 has 16 residues. CDR1 is SGHVS, CDR2 FNYEAQ, per germline. The CDR3 is CASSLPGGSSYNEQFF. For the CDR3, the DNA is TGTGCCAGCAGCTTACCAGGGGGAAGCTCCTACAATGAGCAGTTCTTC.

This chain links TRBV7-9 with TRBJ2-7; 7 bases map to TRBD1. Germline V gene data show CDR1 as SEHNR and CDR2 as FQNEAQ (reference sequence). The CDR3 covers 13 residues. The junction had 12 bases not matched to a gene; V was cut back by 5 bases and J by 11 bases. In nucleotides, the CDR3 is TGTGCCAGCAGCCGACAGGGTTTGGGGGTTGAGTACTTC. Protein product: CASSRQGLGVEYF.

V usage is TRBV18 and J usage is TRBJ2-5; 8 bases map to TRBD2. This CDR3 spans 15 amino acids. V was clipped by 2 bases and J by 4 bases; unmatched bases: 6. Germline loops: CDR1 KGHSH, CDR2 LQKENI. The CDR3 protein is CASSPATGGRETQYF. CDR3 nucleotides: TGTGCCAGCTCACCAGCGACGGGAGGGCGAGAGACCCAGTACTTC.

The genes are TRBV27 and TRBJ2-7; the D gene is possibly TRBD2 (5 bases). The CDR3 contains 15 residues. From germline, CDR1 is MNHEY and CDR2 SMNVEV (reference sequence). V lost 3 bases to trimming and J lost 2 bases, with 14 bases between them. The CDR3 is CASSFSRERPYEQYF. CDR3 sequence (DNA): TGTGCCAGCAGTTTCTCGAGGGAGAGGCCCTACGAGCAGTACTTC.